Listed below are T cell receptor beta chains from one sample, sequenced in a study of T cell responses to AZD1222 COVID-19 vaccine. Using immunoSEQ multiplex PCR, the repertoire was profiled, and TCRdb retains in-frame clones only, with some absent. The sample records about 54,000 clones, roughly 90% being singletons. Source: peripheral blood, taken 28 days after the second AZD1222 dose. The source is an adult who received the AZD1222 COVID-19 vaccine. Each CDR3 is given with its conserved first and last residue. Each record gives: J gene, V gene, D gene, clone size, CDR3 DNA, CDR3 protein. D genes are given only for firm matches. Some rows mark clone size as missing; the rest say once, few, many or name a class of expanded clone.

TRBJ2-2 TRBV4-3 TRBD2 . TGCGCCAGCAGCCAAGACGCTAGGACTAGCGGGACCGGGGAGCTGTTTTTT CASSQDARTSGTGELFF
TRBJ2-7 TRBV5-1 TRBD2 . TGCGCCAGCAGCTTTCGGACTAGCGGGAGGGTATCCTACGAGCAGTACTTC CASSFRTSGRVSYEQYF
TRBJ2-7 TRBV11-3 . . TGTGCCAGCAGCCCAGGAGGGGGGGCGATGGACGAGCAGTACTTC CASSPGGGAMDEQYF
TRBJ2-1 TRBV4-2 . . TGTGCCAGCAGCCAGGGTACCGGGACAAAAAACAATGAGCAGTTCTTC CASSQGTGTKNNEQFF
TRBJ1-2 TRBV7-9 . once TGTGCCAGCAGCTATCGGGGGCAAAACTATGGCTACACCTTC CASSYRGQNYGYTF
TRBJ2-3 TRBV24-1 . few TGTGCCACCAGTGATTTCGGGGTTGCAGATACGCAGTATTTT CATSDFGVADTQYF
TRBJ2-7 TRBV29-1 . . TGCAGCGTTGAGAGCCCGTCAGGGCAGTACTTC CSVESPSGQYF
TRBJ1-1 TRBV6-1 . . TGTGCCAGCAGTGAAGCGATACTGGGTAGGAGGAACACTGAAGCTTTCTTT CASSEAILGRRNTEAFF
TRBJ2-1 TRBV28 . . TGTGCCAGCAACACCCCAGGGAGCGCGGGCAATGAGCAGTTCTTC CASNTPGSAGNEQFF
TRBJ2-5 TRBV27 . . TGTGCCAGCAGTTTACTTCCAGCATACCAAGAGACCCAGTACTTC CASSLLPAYQETQYF
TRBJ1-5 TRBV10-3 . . TGTGCCATCAGTGAGTCGATGTTTGGCAGGGGCAATCAGCCCCAGCATTTT CAISESMFGRGNQPQHF
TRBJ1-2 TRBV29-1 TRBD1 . TGCAGCGTTGTGGACAGGGTCGACTATGGCTACACCTTC CSVVDRVDYGYTF
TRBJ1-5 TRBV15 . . TGTGCCACCAGCAGATACCGGGAAAGCAATCAGCCCCAGCATTTT CATSRYRESNQPQHF
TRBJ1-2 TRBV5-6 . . TGTGCCAGCAGCCCAAAGCCCAGTAATTATGGCTACACCTTC CASSPKPSNYGYTF
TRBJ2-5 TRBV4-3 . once TGCGCCAGCAGCCAAGATACGTCGCGGTCGACCCAGTACTTC CASSQDTSRSTQYF
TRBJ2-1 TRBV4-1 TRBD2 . TGCGCCAGCAGCCAAGAGAGGGGACTAGCGGGAAAGTCCTACAATGAGCAGTTCTTC CASSQERGLAGKSYNEQFF
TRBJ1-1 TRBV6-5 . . TGTGCCAGCAGGTCCCGGGAGACTGAAGCTTTCTTT CASRSRETEAFF
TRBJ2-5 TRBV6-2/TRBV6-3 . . TGTGCCAGCAGTCCGGAAAGACTTTTTCAAGAGACCCAGTACTTC CASSPERLFQETQYF
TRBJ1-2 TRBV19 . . TGTGCCAGTAGGAGAGGGGTGCGCGATGGCTACACCTTC CASRRGVRDGYTF
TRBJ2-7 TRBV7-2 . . TGTGCCAGCAGCTCCCAACGGGCTATCTCGAGCGAGCAGTACTTC CASSSQRAISSEQYF
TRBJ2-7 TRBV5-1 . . TGCGCCAGCAGCTTCAGTTACGAGCAGTACTTC CASSFSYEQYF
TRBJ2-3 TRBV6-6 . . TGTGCCAGCAGTTATCGAGGGCAGGTAGATACGCAGTATTTT CASSYRGQVDTQYF
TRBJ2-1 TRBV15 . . TGTGCCACCAGCTTGGGTAGCGGAAGCTCCTACAATGAGCAGTTCTTC CATSLGSGSSYNEQFF
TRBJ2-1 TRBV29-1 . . TGCAGCGGTGGGACTCCTCGGGGTTACAATGAGCAGTTCTTC CSGGTPRGYNEQFF
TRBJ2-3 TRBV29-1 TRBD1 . TGCAGCGTTGTCAGGGGGCAAGGAGATACGCAGTATTTT CSVVRGQGDTQYF
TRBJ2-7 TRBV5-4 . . TGTGCCAGCAGCCCGCGAAGGGGCGGGCTTAGCCACGAGCAGTACTTC CASSPRRGGLSHEQYF
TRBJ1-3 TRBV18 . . TGTGCCAGCTCACCAACCCAGGGGGGAAACACCATATATTTT CASSPTQGGNTIYF